A selection of T cell receptor beta chains follows, all from one sample in a study of T cell repertoires in cytomegalovirus infection. What these receptors recognize is not known. TCRdb re-derived calls from the reads in MiXCR, one entry per CDR3 protein. The sample has approximately 730,000 distinct CDR3 sequences, 30% to 35% seen once; the top ten hold roughly 18%. Here the sequenced sample was cultured PBMCs, taken from culture after CMV antigen stimulation. These receptors came from a human donor in good health (CMV status not recorded). Some clones in this sample may be carry-over from other donors' samples. Each CDR3 is given with its conserved first and last residue. The D gene is left open where the match is weak. Expanded clones are given a class, and other clones once, few, many or no size at all.

clone_size,j_call,cdr3_length,d_call,v_call,cdr3_aa,cdr3_nt
.,TRBJ1-3,16,TRBD1,TRBV5-3,CASSTRQGITEGTIYF,TGTGCCAGCAGCACTAGACAGGGTATCACGGAGGGCACCATATATTTT
.,TRBJ2-3,15,.,TRBV12-3/TRBV12-4,CASSSVRDSTDTQYF,TGTGCCAGCAGTTCGGTCAGGGATAGCACAGATACGCAGTATTTT
.,TRBJ2-1,17,TRBD2,TRBV7-2,CASSLGGEGMPSNEQFF,TGTGCCAGCAGCTTAGGAGGGGAGGGGATGCCGTCCAATGAGCAGTTCTTC
.,TRBJ1-5,18,TRBD1,TRBV6-8,CASSMTGRGPYSNQPQHF,TGTGCCAGCAGTATGACAGGGAGAGGCCCGTATAGCAATCAGCCCCAGCATTTT
.,TRBJ1-6,16,TRBD1,TRBV5-4,CASSLDRGVDNSPLHF,TGTGCCAGCAGCTTGGACAGGGGAGTCGATAATTCACCCCTCCACTTT
once,TRBJ2-3,15,TRBD2,TRBV20-1,CSAGGLAGAPDTQYF,TGCAGTGCGGGGGGGTTAGCGGGGGCGCCGGATACGCAGTATTTT
.,TRBJ2-1,15,TRBD1,TRBV6-8,CASRTWTGPVNEQFF,TGTGCCAGCAGAACCTGGACAGGGCCGGTCAATGAGCAGTTCTTC
few,TRBJ2-1,17,TRBD2,TRBV4-1,CASSPGGVGPVGGEQFF,TGCGCCAGCAGCCCCGGGGGGGTAGGGCCCGTCGGTGGTGAGCAGTTCTTC
.,TRBJ1-5,15,TRBD1,TRBV18,CASSPGQGTLGPQHF,TGTGCCAGCTCACCGGGACAGGGGACGCTAGGGCCCCAGCATTTT
many,TRBJ1-5,13,.,TRBV6-1,CASSEARNQPQHF,TGTGCCAGCAGTGAAGCACGCAATCAGCCCCAGCATTTT
few,TRBJ1-2,13,.,TRBV12-3/TRBV12-4,CASSWDTYYGYTF,TGTGCCAGCAGTTGGGACACCTACTATGGCTACACCTTC
.,TRBJ1-2,17,.,TRBV4-2,CASSQDLNRVSNYGYTF,TGTGCCAGCAGCCAAGATCTTAACAGGGTTTCTAACTATGGCTACACCTTC
few,TRBJ2-2,13,.,TRBV6-6,CASRGRGLGELFF,TGTGCCAGCAGGGGCAGGGGCCTCGGGGAGCTGTTTTTT
.,TRBJ2-1,14,TRBD2,TRBV10-3,CAISVAGGHGEQFF,TGTGCCATCAGTGTGGCGGGAGGGCATGGTGAGCAGTTCTTC
.,TRBJ2-7,14,TRBD2,TRBV7-8,CASSWRTSGDEQYF,TGTGCCAGCAGCTGGCGGACTAGCGGTGACGAGCAGTACTTC